The subject of this entry is one TCR beta chain. The germline V gene has CDR1 SGHRS and CDR2 YFSETQ. Trimming stripped 0 bases from V and 6 bases from J, with 7 bases between. The CDR3 runs 12 residues. The table came from immunoSEQ multiplex PCR; TCRdb's copy has only in-frame clones and leaves some out. The repertoire has just over 40,000 clones, about 80% of them found once; the top ten carry less than 3.5%. The data are from a study of blood T cell repertoires in COVID-19. This TCR came from a woman aged 55-70 years with acute or convalescent COVID-19. What was sequenced was peripheral blood. The chain links TRBV5-1 to TRBJ2-7, with D possibly TRBD2 on 5 matching bases. The DNA for the CDR3 is TGCGCCAGCAGCTTGGCGGGGTCCGAGCAGTACTTC. Translation: CASSLAGSEQYF.